This T cell receptor (beta chain) appears in the sequencing data of a study of shared clonotypes between healthy human individuals (dated by TCRdb to about 2020). Context from the whole study: Three men and a couple of women, aged 18 to 49 years, made up the cohort. To estimate repertoire size and how much clonotypes are shared between individuals, the study performed deep sequencing of blood TCR repertoires from five healthy adults. To increase sequencing depth and limit assay-specific biases, different laboratories used diverse techniques to prepare libraries and sequence TCR repertoires. Each donor's leukapheresis produced roughly between roughly 0.85 and 9 billion PBMCs.

The full study reports these points: Because the study included a small number of donors, the genetic and exposure-history diversity represented was limited. Only blood was sampled, and tissue TCR repertoires likely differ from those in blood. Pairwise subsampling indicated that sequencing depth was expected to affect the degree of clonotype sharing among donors.

Comment on this clone: Its antigen specificity is not known. Base qualities were left out, and no much larger clone turns up one base away.

Using the deep immunoSEQ assay, TCR CDR3 regions were amplified from genomic DNA by multiplex PCR. Extracted genomic DNA from each cell subset was spread evenly across all wells of several immunoSEQ 96-well plates, with each plate serving as a replicate. For unsorted PBMC, each replicate PCR was loaded with 300 to 350 ng genomic DNA, equivalent to 25,000 to 35,000 T cell genomes. Genomic DNA from unsorted PBMC was sequenced over ten immunoSEQ deep assay plates. Purified libraries were measured with a Qubit 3.0 fluorometer, size-checked on a Bioanalyzer 2100, and measured again with the KAPA Library Quantification kit. Every immunoSEQ 96-well plate was sequenced on a separate single-read 150-cycle Illumina NextSeq 550 flow cell. Per the source publication's procedure: Because only junctional sequences without quality scores were contained in the immunoSEQ output, filtering matching that applied to full-length reads could not be performed. To assign V/J genes and CDR3, sequences were annotated using PyIR, a Python wrapper for IgBLAST v1.9, with IMGT germline references. Reads were removed for weak V/J assignments (E-value above 1e-6), missing CDR3, stop codons, out-of-frame junctions, or ambiguous translated residues. V3J clonotypes were defined as sequences sharing the same inferred V gene, J gene, and CDR3 amino acid sequence. Percentage overlap between repertoires was calculated by dividing the number of shared unique clonotypes by the size of the smaller repertoire. Repertoire richness was assessed with RTK rarefaction, the Chao1 estimator, and Recon v2.1 estimates of unobserved clonotypes. TCRdb obtained this table from immuneACCESS and retained in-frame rearrangements with V and J assigned. These tables miss some clones; where compared with another copy, unresolved V genes account for less than half of the shortfall, and the remainder is unexplained. V, J and clone size were drawn from that table, and D and trimming were deduced from the DNA. This sample has 470,000 or so clones in its table, and 60% to 80% of those were observed once. More than 10% of the sample is held by the ten biggest clonotypes.

Donors were healthy HIV-negative adults with no recently reported acute infections or vaccinations. Every donor was a Caucasian adult residing in Nashville, Tennessee, USA. For unsorted samples, about 90 million PBMCs were counted and genomic DNA was extracted with the QIAamp DNA Blood Mini kit. Blood was collected by leukapheresis, and PBMCs were isolated by Ficoll-Histopaque density gradient centrifugation and then cryopreserved in liquid nitrogen vapor phase. Including the terminal cysteine and phenylalanine, the CDR3 comprises 16 residues. The DNA shown is the 48-base CDR3, in frame from base 1. For CDR1 and CDR2, the germline V gene (reference sequence) lists SGHNT and YYREEE. Germline trimming: 4 bases from V, 1 base from J; junction bases outside gene matches: 8.

This receptor was obtained from a woman between 35 and 50 years old in good health. Some clones in this sample may be carry-over from other donors' samples. Material: PBMCs. The chain was built from TRBV5-4 and TRBJ1-3; 7 of the junction bases match TRBD1. The CDR3 region: CASSQRQGGSGNTIYF. At the DNA level, the sequence is TGTGCCAGCAGCCAGAGACAGGGAGGTTCTGGAAACACCATATATTTT.